The 30 T cell receptor beta chains listed next were all sequenced from one sample in a study of human T cells and chemical hapten exposure. TCRdb re-called the RACE reads with MiXCR, one entry per CDR3 protein. The sample has around 120,000 distinct CDR3 sequences; 9.5% to 11% are singletons. Time point defined: patch test 1, 2 weeks after DPC sensitization. Treatment reported: therapeutic diphenylcyclopropenone sensitization with weekly scalp DPC. Sample: whole blood, taken in connection with sensitization to the hapten diphenylcyclopropenone (DPC). The source is a middle-aged woman with alopecia areata. Some clones in this sample may be carry-over from other donors' samples.

This clonotype was recorded a few times. V usage is TRBV4-3 and J usage is TRBJ2-1; D unresolved. Between the trimmed V and J ends, which lost 0 bases and 10 bases, there was a span of 16 bases. The CDR3 length is 15 residues. Per the germline V gene, CDR1 is LGHNA and CDR2 is YSLEER. The CDR3 nucleotides are TGCGCCAGCAGCCAAGAGGTTGTATCTCTGAAGGAGCAGTTCTTC. It encodes CASSQEVVSLKEQFF.

There are many counts of this clonotype. This chain links TRBV5-4 with TRBJ1-2; TRBD1 aligns across 11 bases. The CDR3 runs 16 residues. The germline gives CDR1 SGHNT, CDR2 YYREEE (reference sequence). With V trimmed by 4 bases and J by 6 bases, 11 bases remained unmatched. As DNA, the CDR3 is TGTGCCAGCAGCCCCACCGGGACAGGGGGACGGGATGGCTACACCTTC. Its protein product is CASSPTGTGGRDGYTF.

This clonotype came up many times. The chain joins TRBV5-8 to TRBJ2-5; D gene unclear. Germline assignment: CDR1 SGHTS and CDR2 YDEGEE. Trimming cost V 0 bases and J 2 bases, with 5 bases left between them. CDR3 length: 13 amino acids. For the CDR3, the DNA is TGTGCCAGCAGCTTGGGCGGTCAAGAGACCCAGTACTTC. It encodes CASSLGGQETQYF.

This clonotype was counted only a few times. V is TRBV10-3 and J is TRBJ2-2; 8 bases map to TRBD1. Trimming cost V 2 bases and J 4 bases; bases outside gene matches: 0. Per the germline V gene, CDR1 is ENHRY and CDR2 is SYGVKD. The CDR3 loop spans 14 amino acids. The CDR3 spells CAISETGGTGELFF. CDR3 DNA sequence: TGTGCCATCAGTGAGACAGGGGGCACCGGGGAGCTGTTTTTT.

This clonotype was recorded many times. V is TRBV7-6 and J is TRBJ2-1, with a tentative D call TRBD1 (5 bases). Trimming stripped 0 bases from V and 9 bases from J, with 12 bases between. This CDR3 has 14 residues. Germline V gives CDR1 SGHVS, CDR2 FNYEAQ. The CDR3 loop reads CASSLAARAGEQFF. The CDR3 coding sequence is TGTGCCAGCAGCTTAGCAGCCAGGGCTGGTGAGCAGTTCTTC.

The chain is built from TRBV7-6 and TRBJ2-3; 7 bases are shared with TRBD2. V trimming: 6 bases; J trimming: 4 bases; junction bases outside the gene matches: 10. Germline V lookup: CDR1 SGHVS, CDR2 FNYEAQ. The CDR3 sequence is 15 residues long. CDR3 DNA sequence: TGTGCCAGCAGTAAAATGGGGGGGACGGCAGATACGCAGTATTTT. Protein sequence: CASSKMGGTADTQYF.

J is TRBJ2-1 and V is TRBV7-2, with 9 nucleotides matching TRBD1. J was trimmed by 2 bases and V by 6 bases; bases with no gene match: 11. This CDR3 spans 17 amino acids. Germline-derived CDR1 and CDR2 are SGHTA and FQGNSA. For the CDR3, the DNA is TGTGCCAGCAGACGAGCTGGGACAGGGATTACCTACAATGAGCAGTTCTTC. Its translation is CASRRAGTGITYNEQFF.

Of note for this clonotype: The junction departs from the called germline gene at one end, perhaps through a read error. The rearrangement links TRBV6-2 or TRBV6-3 to TRBJ2-3; 7 bases match TRBD1. In germline, CDR1 is MNHEY, CDR2 SVGEGT. The length of the CDR3 is 14 residues. The CDR3 here is CVSSLQGSTDTQYF. DNA for the CDR3: TGTGTCAGCAGTTTACAGGGGAGCACAGATACGCAGTATTTT.

This clonotype turned up a few times. This chain uses TRBV5-1 with TRBJ2-4; 12 positions agree with TRBD1. With V trimmed by 0 bases and J by 5 bases, 6 bases remained unmatched. The CDR3 has 17 amino acids. Germline V gene sequence: CDR1 SGHRS, CDR2 YFSETQ. In DNA, the CDR3 is TGCGCCAGCAGCTTGGCGGGACAGGGGGCTCGGGAAAACATTCAGTACTTC. Translated: CASSLAGQGARENIQYF.

This clonotype was counted many times. V usage is TRBV29-1 and J usage is TRBJ2-5; 9 bases align to TRBD1. Germline V lookup: CDR1 SQVTM, CDR2 ANQGSEA. Trimming cost V 4 bases and J 7 bases; bases outside gene matches: 7. The CDR3 consists of 13 residues. The CDR3 loop is CSVGTGETGTQYF. The CDR3 DNA reads TGCAGCGTTGGGACAGGGGAAACGGGGACCCAGTACTTC.

To note about this clonotype: This may stem from a read error, because a much larger clone lies one nucleotide away. This rearrangement joins TRBV20-1 to TRBJ2-1; TRBD2 aligns across 8 bases. CDR1 is DFQATT and CDR2 is SNEGSKA in the germline V gene (reference sequence). The CDR3 is made up of 19 amino acids. V lost 1 base to trimming and J lost 7 bases; unmatched junction nucleotides: 21. The CDR3 loop is CSARGTPYSGEAVGNEQFF. The CDR3 DNA sequence: TGCAGTGCTAGAGGGACCCCCTATAGCGGGGAGGCAGTTGGGAATGAGCAGTTCTTC.

This clonotype was found many times. This rearrangement joins TRBV28 to TRBJ2-7; TRBD2 might be the D (5 bases). Germline CDR1 reads MDHEN; CDR2 reads SYDVKM. Trimming stripped 7 bases from V and 5 bases from J, with 21 bases between. The CDR3 length is 15 residues. The CDR3 loop is CASIPTPGIIDEQYF. CDR3 in DNA: TGTGCCAGCATCCCCACCCCGGGGATTATCGACGAGCAGTACTTC. The variable domain in full, with the rest retrieved from reference TRBV28 and TRBJ2-7, is DVKVTQSSRYLVKRTGEKVFLECVQDMDHENMFWYRQDPGLGLRLIYFSYDVKMKEKGDIPEGYSVSREKKERFSLILESASTNQTSMYLCASIPTPGIIDEQYFGPGTRLTVT.

The V and J genes are TRBV20-1 and TRBJ2-5, with D perhaps given as TRBD1 or TRBD2 (5 bases each). Germline CDR1 DFQATT, CDR2 SNEGSKA (reference sequence). The length of the CDR3 is 12 residues. Deletions cut 6 bases from V and 4 bases from J, with 12 bases between. This CDR3 is CSAGRARETQYF. The CDR3 DNA sequence: TGCAGTGCGGGACGGGCGCGAGAGACCCAGTACTTC.

The rearrangement uses TRBV7-8 and TRBJ2-5, with a tentative D call TRBD1 (7 bases). This CDR3 comprises 15 residues. Germline V gene sequence: CDR1 SGHVS, CDR2 FQNEAQ. V gave up 2 bases and J gave up 4 bases, with 14 bases separating them. The CDR3: CASSLLDRRVETQYF. In DNA form, the CDR3 reads TGTGCCAGCAGCTTATTGGACAGGAGGGTAGAGACCCAGTACTTC. Variable domain in full (rest from reference TRBV7-8 and TRBJ2-5): GAGVSQSPRYKVAKRGQDVALRCDPISGHVSLFWYQQALGQGPEFLTYFQNEAQLDKSGLPSDRFFAERPEGSVSTLKIQRTQQEDSAVYLCASSLLDRRVETQYFGPGTRLLVL.

The J gene is TRBJ2-2, the V gene TRBV9; no clear D gene. The germline V and J ends were trimmed by 0 bases and 4 bases, with 7 bases remaining between them. Per the germline V gene, CDR1 is SGDLS and CDR2 is YYNGEE. This CDR3 has 14 residues. The CDR3 nucleotides are TGTGCCAGCAGCGTAGGGAGTATCACCGGGGAGCTGTTTTTT. It translates to CASSVGSITGELFF.

This clonotype was recorded many times. The chain joins TRBV3-1 to TRBJ1-5, with a weak D call TRBD1 (5 bases). This CDR3 comprises 14 residues. Trimming took off 0 bases at V and 2 bases at J, with 5 bases between the two ends. The germline V gene has CDR1 LGHDT and CDR2 YNNKEL (reference sequence). The DNA of the CDR3 is TGTGCCAGCAGCCAAGACAGGGGCAATCAGCCCCAGCATTTT. Its protein is CASSQDRGNQPQHF.

This clonotype has just a few counts. This chain connects TRBV7-9 to TRBJ1-2, with 7 bases lining up with TRBD1. Trimming removed 1 base from V and 4 bases from J; junction bases left unmatched: 3. The CDR3 covers 14 residues. Germline CDR1 SEHNR, CDR2 FQNEAQ (reference sequence). The CDR3 protein is CASSLEGGPYGYTF. CDR3 DNA sequence: TGTGCCAGCAGCTTAGAAGGGGGCCCCTATGGCTACACCTTC.

This clonotype was detected many times. The chain combines TRBV4-2 with TRBJ2-3; D unresolved. Germline CDR1 and CDR2: LGHNA and YNFKEQ. Trimming left V 4 bases short and J 5 bases short, with 13 bases between. This CDR3 spans 14 amino acids. CDR3 nucleotide sequence: TGTGCCAGCAGCCCCAAGGGTGGGGAAGATACGCAGTATTTT. Protein product: CASSPKGGEDTQYF.

This clonotype came up many times. This sequence joins TRBV20-1 and TRBJ1-1; D is uncertain. This CDR3 has 13 amino acids. Germline V CDR1 and CDR2: DFQATT, SNEGSKA (reference sequence). Deletions cut 5 bases from V and 5 bases from J, with 15 bases between. CDR3 coding DNA: TGCAGTGCTCCACGCTTAGGCGGGACTGAAGCTTTCTTT. Translation: CSAPRLGGTEAFF.

This sequence joins TRBV12-3 or TRBV12-4 and TRBJ2-2; D call uncertain. The CDR3 contains 12 residues. The V end was cut by 6 bases, the J end by 4 bases, with 6 bases between. DNA of the CDR3: TGTGCCAGCAGGCCAATCACCGGGGAGCTGTTTTTT. It yields the protein CASRPITGELFF.

The table lists this clonotype with many counts. The chain carries TRBV6-5 and TRBJ1-1; D unresolved. The germline V gene encodes CDR1 MNHEY and CDR2 SVGAGI. Deletions cut 2 bases from V and 7 bases from J, with 11 bases between. The CDR3 runs to 13 residues. This chain's CDR3 is CASSYQAGLEAFF. CDR3 sequence (DNA): TGTGCCAGCAGTTACCAGGCCGGGCTTGAAGCTTTCTTT.

This clonotype occurred many times. V usage is TRBV6-6 and J usage is TRBJ1-3, with D tentatively TRBD1 (5 bases). V lost 5 bases and J lost 0, with 17 bases in between. From germline, CDR1 is MNHNY and CDR2 SVGAGI (reference sequence). There are 17 residues in the CDR3. The DNA of the CDR3 is TGTGCCAGCAGTGAATGGGGACGGACAAACTCTGGAAACACCATATATTTT. Protein product: CASSEWGRTNSGNTIYF.

V is TRBV24-1 and J is TRBJ1-1; no clear D gene. The V and J ends lost 0 bases and 4 bases respectively, with 5 bases between them. CDR1 KGHDR and CDR2 SFDVKD come from the germline V gene. The CDR3 spans 13 residues. CDR3 DNA sequence: TGTGCCACCAGTGATTTGTCAAGCACTGAAGCTTTCTTT. Amino acid sequence: CATSDLSSTEAFF.

J is TRBJ2-1 and V is TRBV3-1; 8 nucleotides align to TRBD2. This CDR3 region has 13 residues. The V segment lost 7 bases and the J segment 9 bases; nucleotides outside the gene matches: 8. Germline V gene sequence: CDR1 LGHDT, CDR2 YNNKEL (reference sequence). The CDR3 DNA sequence: TGTGCCAGCACCCCACCAGCGGGAGTTGAGCAGTTCTTC. Translation: CASTPPAGVEQFF.

This clonotype appeared many times. The chain uses TRBV7-9 and TRBJ1-1; D unresolved. Trimming took 0 bases from V and 4 from J, leaving 6 bases between them. The length of the CDR3 is 13 residues. CDR1 is SEHNR, CDR2 FQNEAQ, per germline (reference sequence). The CDR3 here is CASSLAASTEAFF. Here the CDR3 DNA reads TGTGCCAGCAGCTTAGCTGCTTCCACTGAAGCTTTCTTT.

This clonotype was found many times. The J gene is TRBJ2-5, the V gene TRBV7-9; tentative D call: TRBD1 (5 bases). The CDR3 runs to 14 residues. Trimming left V 1 base short and J 1 base short, with 7 bases between. Germline values: CDR1 SEHNR, CDR2 FQNEAQ (reference sequence). The CDR3 nucleotides read TGTGCCAGCAGCTTAGGTCAGGGCCAAGAGACCCAGTACTTC. It codes for CASSLGQGQETQYF.

Many counts were recorded for this clonotype. The chain couples TRBV24-1 to TRBJ1-1, with 7 bases identical to TRBD1. The CDR3 spans 19 residues. Germline lookup yields CDR1 KGHDR and CDR2 SFDVKD. J gave up 1 base and V 2 bases, and 15 bases lay outside the gene matches. CDR3 nucleotide sequence: TGTGCCACCAGTGATTCCCCGAGGGGGCAGGGGAAGGGGAACACTGAAGCTTTCTTT. Its protein is CATSDSPRGQGKGNTEAFF.

This clonotype occurred a few times. V is TRBV29-1 and J is TRBJ2-1, with 8 bases lining up with TRBD2. CDR3 length: 12 residues. The trim removed 7 bases at V and 7 bases at J, leaving 6 bases unmatched. Germline CDR1 SQVTM, CDR2 ANQGSEA. The CDR3 reads CSGRLATNEQFF. The CDR3 DNA is TGCAGCGGCCGACTAGCGACGAATGAGCAGTTCTTC.

This clonotype was seen more than once but under ten times. This sequence joins TRBV7-8 and TRBJ2-1, with D possibly TRBD1 on 5 matching bases. The CDR3 has 12 residues. V was cut by 6 bases and J by 8 bases, with 11 bases left in between. Germline V gives CDR1 SGHVS, CDR2 FQNEAQ. CDR3 sequence (DNA): TGTGCCAGCAGGGGGCCCTCGGATGAGCAGTTCTTC. Amino acid sequence: CASRGPSDEQFF.

Only a few counts were recorded for this clonotype. This rearrangement joins TRBV24-1 to TRBJ1-5; tentatively, D is TRBD1 (5 bases). Trimming pared 3 bases from V and 7 bases from J, leaving 12 bases between. Germline CDR1 reads KGHDR; CDR2 reads SFDVKD. The CDR3 extends over 14 amino acids. The DNA of the CDR3 is TGTGCCACCAGTGATGTGGGGACCAACCAGCCCCAGCATTTT. Its translation is CATSDVGTNQPQHF.